Each of the 23 T cell receptor beta chains below was sequenced from the same sample in a study of regulatory T cells in long-lasting Graves disease. iRepertoire HTBI primers and Arm-PCR of CDR3 regions built TCR beta libraries. TCRdb reanalysed the multiplex PCR reads using MiXCR and keeps one entry per CDR3 protein. The repertoire includes 400,000 to 500,000 distinct CDR3 sequences, over 12% of them detected once, and 7.8% sits in the top ten. Time point given: newly diagnosed GD, antithyroid drugs for less than 3 months. Researchers made the TCR library from RNA that was extracted from PBMCs. This sample was also put to use in a study of T cells in Graves' hyperthyroidism and ophthalmopathy.

This material consisted of peripheral blood mononuclear cells (PBMCs), taken at new diagnosis, from a patient treated with antithyroid drugs. The receptor set was obtained from a woman between 35 and 50 years old with Graves disease.

This clonotype was detected only a few times. V is TRBV19 and J is TRBJ2-7, with 8 bases aligning to TRBD1. Germline V gene sequence: CDR1 LNHDA, CDR2 SQIVND (reference sequence). CDR3 length: 16 amino acids. V gave up 0 bases and J gave up 2 bases; unmatched junction bases: 6. The CDR3 reads CASSIEGQAKTYEQYF. CDR3 nucleotide sequence: TGTGCCAGTAGTATAGAGGGACAGGCCAAGACCTACGAGCAGTACTTC. Variable domain in full (rest from reference TRBV19 and TRBJ2-7): DGGITQSPKYLFRKEGQNVTLSCEQNLNHDAMYWYRQDPGQGLRLIYYSQIVNDFQKGDIAEGYSVSREKKESFPLTVTSAQKNPTAFYLCASSIEGQAKTYEQYFGPGTRLTVT.

This clonotype was observed at least ten times. The chain has TRBV12-3 or TRBV12-4 and TRBJ2-3; 9 positions agree with TRBD2. The CDR3 has 20 residues. V lost 3 bases to trimming and J lost 0 bases; unmatched junction nucleotides: 16. The DNA for the CDR3 is TGTGCCAGCAGTTTGTCCCTCGGGTTTAGCGGGAGAGAGAGCACAGATACGCAGTATTTT. This encodes CASSLSLGFSGRESTDTQYF.

J is TRBJ2-4 and V is TRBV19; D possibly corresponds to TRBD2 (5 bases). Germline V gene sequence: CDR1 LNHDA, CDR2 SQIVND (reference sequence). V was cut by 4 bases and J by 9 bases, with 16 bases left in between. This CDR3 comprises 14 residues. The CDR3 sequence is CASSTRRAPSIQYF. CDR3 bases: TGTGCCAGTAGTACCCGGCGGGCCCCTAGCATTCAGTACTTC.

A word on this clonotype: A far larger clone is a single base away, which makes a read error likely. The CDR3 is CASSDGQLGPYEQYF. In nucleotides, the CDR3 is TGTGCCAGCAGTGACGGGCAGTTGGGACCCTACGAGCAGTACTTC. V gene TRBV12-3 or TRBV12-4 combines with J gene TRBJ2-7; either TRBD1 or TRBD2 may supply D (5 bases each). V gave up 5 bases and J gave up 2 bases, with 16 bases separating them. This CDR3 has 15 amino acids.

This clonotype appeared many times. In DNA form, the CDR3 reads TGTGCCAGCACTGAACTAGCGGGAGGTCAGTACGGGCAGTTCTTC. Protein product: CASTELAGGQYGQFF. V and J are TRBV6-2 or TRBV6-3 and TRBJ2-1, with 12 bases that match TRBD2. This CDR3 is built from 15 residues. V was clipped by 7 bases and J by 12 bases; unmatched bases: 13. Looked up from germline, CDR1 is MNHEY and CDR2 is SVGEGT.

This clonotype was detected only a few times. V usage is TRBV20-1 and J usage is TRBJ2-5; 12 bases line up with TRBD2. The J segment lost 4 bases and the V segment lost 6 bases, leaving 6 bases of the junction unmatched. The CDR3 covers 14 residues. Germline loops: CDR1 DFQATT, CDR2 SNEGSKA (reference sequence). CDR3 sequence (DNA): TGCAGTGCCGACGGACTAGCGGGAACAGAGACCCAGTACTTC. The encoded protein is CSADGLAGTETQYF.

DNA of the CDR3: TGTGCCAGCAGTTACTCGTCTCGGGCTTTCTTT. Its translation is CASSYSSRAFF. The rearrangement joins TRBV6-6 to TRBJ1-1; D is unresolved. The CDR3 has 11 amino acids. Germline loops: CDR1 MNHNY, CDR2 SVGAGI (reference sequence). V lost 0 bases to trimming and J lost 11 bases, with 7 bases between them.

This clonotype was counted ten times or more. CDR3 sequence (DNA): TGTGCCAGCTCACCACCGGGACTGGTATACGAGCAGTACTTC. Residues: CASSPPGLVYEQYF. The chain employs TRBV18 and TRBJ2-7; perhaps TRBD2 as D (6 bases). The CDR3 covers 14 residues. CDR1 KGHSH and CDR2 LQKENI come from the germline V gene. V lost 0 bases to trimming and J lost 4 bases, with 10 bases between them.

As to this clonotype: A much bigger clone sits one base away, suggesting this may be a read error. This sequence joins TRBV7-9 and TRBJ2-2, with 8 bases lining up with TRBD1. CDR3 length: 17 amino acids. Germline CDR1 and CDR2: SEHNR and FQNEAQ (reference sequence). Written as DNA, the CDR3 is TGTGCCAGCAGCTTAGTTGCGTCAGGACAGGGCACCGGGGAGCTGTCTTTT. Translation: CASSLVASGQGTGELSF.

This clonotype was observed many times. The rearrangement links TRBV5-1 to TRBJ2-1; 10 bases line up with TRBD2. The CDR3 spans 15 residues. Trimming at V came to 4 bases and at J to 12 bases, leaving 13 bases not matched to a gene. Germline V gene sequence: CDR1 SGHRS, CDR2 YFSETQ. CDR3 DNA: TGCGCCAGCAGCCCCGGGACTAGCGTGGGGGAGGGGCAGTTCTTC. Translating it yields CASSPGTSVGEGQFF. Combining the CDR3 with reference TRBV5-1 and TRBJ2-1 gives the whole variable domain KAGVTQTPRYLIKTRGQQVTLSCSPISGHRSVSWYQQTPGQGLQFLFEYFSETQRNKGNFPGRFSGRQFSNSRSEMNVSTLELGDSALYLCASSPGTSVGEGQFFGPGTRLTVL.

There are many counts of this clonotype. This chain connects TRBV11-2 to TRBJ2-3; 10 bases are a match to TRBD1. Germline CDR1 reads SGHAT; CDR2 reads FQNNGV. V was pared by 3 bases and J by 1 base, with 4 bases of the junction left unmatched. The CDR3 is 16 amino acids. This chain's CDR3 is CASSLTGTGGTDTQYF. CDR3 nucleotide sequence: TGTGCCAGCAGCTTGACCGGGACAGGGGGCACAGATACGCAGTATTTT.

The V gene is TRBV5-1, the J gene TRBJ2-1; no definite D call. V gave up 4 bases and J gave up 5 bases, with 16 bases separating them. Germline V gene lookup returns CDR1 SGHRS and CDR2 YFSETQ. This CDR3 has 15 residues. The CDR3 spells CASSPGQAGDNEQFF. In DNA form, the CDR3 reads TGCGCCAGCAGCCCGGGCCAGGCTGGGGACAATGAGCAGTTCTTC.

This clonotype was observed a handful of times. The V gene is TRBV4-3, the J gene TRBJ2-7, with D perhaps assigned TRBD1 or TRBD2 (6 bases each). CDR1 and CDR2 from the germline V gene are LGHNA and YSLEER. V was cut by 0 bases and J by 5 bases, with 17 bases left in between. The CDR3 extends over 16 amino acids. CDR3: CASSQDLGGPLDEQYF. The CDR3 nucleotides are TGCGCCAGCAGCCAAGATCTGGGGGGCCCCTTGGACGAGCAGTACTTC.

In its sample, this clonotype was seen many times. The V and J genes are TRBV29-1 and TRBJ2-1; no clear D. Germline CDR1 reads SQVTM; CDR2 reads ANQGSEA. The V gene lost 3 bases and the J gene lost 9 bases, with 6 bases spanning the gap. The CDR3 runs to 10 residues. CDR3 DNA sequence: TGCAGCGTTGAGTCAGCTGAGCAGTTCTTC. Translation gives CSVESAEQFF.

This clonotype was seen ten or more times. The CDR3 DNA follows: TGTGCCAGCAGTTTAACAGGGGGCGGCTATGGCTACACCTTC. Translation: CASSLTGGGYGYTF. The chain links TRBV28 to TRBJ1-2; 9 positions agree with TRBD1. The V segment lost 2 bases and the J segment 4 bases; nucleotides outside the gene matches: 2. Germline lookup yields CDR1 MDHEN and CDR2 SYDVKM. There are 14 residues in the CDR3.

V usage is TRBV3-1 and J usage is TRBJ2-1, with 9 bases matching TRBD2. Germline values: CDR1 LGHDT, CDR2 YNNKEL (reference sequence). V trimming: 0 bases; J trimming: 11 bases; junction bases outside the gene matches: 8. The CDR3 is 15 residues long. The CDR3 region has the DNA TGTGCCAGCAGCCAAGAGAGGCTAGCGGGAACTAAGCAGTTCTTC. Translated, it gives CASSQERLAGTKQFF.

This chain connects TRBV2 to TRBJ1-4, with D perhaps TRBD1 (6 bases). V was cut by 1 base and J by 2 bases, with 14 bases left in between. Germline V gives CDR1 SNHLY, CDR2 FYNNEI. The CDR3 runs to 17 residues. The chain's CDR3 is CASSEVGLGATNEKLFF. DNA for the CDR3: TGTGCCAGCAGTGAAGTAGGATTGGGGGCCACTAATGAAAAACTGTTTTTT. Supplemented by reference TRBV2 and TRBJ1-4, the full variable domain reads EPEVTQTPSHQVTQMGQEVILRCVPISNHLYFYWYRQILGQKVEFLVSFYNNEISEKSEIFDDQFSVERPDGSNFTLKIRSTKLEDSAMYFCASSEVGLGATNEKLFFGSGTQLSVL.

This clonotype came up many times. The chain employs TRBV5-1 and TRBJ2-4; D remains unclear. CDR3 length: 11 residues. Germline CDR1 reads SGHRS; CDR2 reads YFSETQ. V gave up 3 bases and J gave up 15 bases, with 13 bases separating them. Here the CDR3 reads CASSSVDEVYF. In DNA, the CDR3 is TGCGCCAGCAGCTCGGTGGACGAGGTGTACTTC.

This chain uses TRBV7-9 with TRBJ2-1, with a weak D call TRBD2 (6 bases). The germline V gene has CDR1 SEHNR and CDR2 FQNEAQ (reference sequence). V dropped 5 bases and J dropped 0 bases, with 20 bases sitting between them. The CDR3 length is 18 residues. The CDR3 loop is CASSTPQAGGSSYNEQFF. The DNA of the CDR3 is TGTGCCAGCAGCACCCCACAGGCCGGGGGAAGCTCCTACAATGAGCAGTTCTTC.

This clonotype has a count of ten or more. The chain employs TRBV28 and TRBJ2-5; 8 nucleotides agree with TRBD2. The J segment lost 3 bases and the V segment lost 4 bases, leaving 10 bases of the junction unmatched. From germline, CDR1 is MDHEN and CDR2 SYDVKM. CDR3 length equals 16 residues. The CDR3 spells CASSSSAGGIKETQYF. The DNA for the CDR3 is TGTGCCAGCAGTTCCTCGGCGGGAGGCATCAAAGAGACCCAGTACTTC.

This clonotype was observed many times. The rearrangement links TRBV5-1 to TRBJ2-3; 7 bases align to TRBD2. The CDR3 totals 15 residues. From germline, CDR1 is SGHRS and CDR2 YFSETQ. With V trimmed by 0 bases and J by 5 bases, 6 bases remained unmatched. DNA of the CDR3: TGCGCCAGCAGCTTGGGACTAGCTGTTCAAGATACGCAGTATTTT. It codes for CASSLGLAVQDTQYF.

This clonotype was seen many times. The chain combines TRBV3-1 with TRBJ2-6; D is undetermined. Germline V lookup: CDR1 LGHDT, CDR2 YNNKEL (reference sequence). This CDR3 contains 16 residues. V was trimmed by 4 bases and J by 0 bases, leaving 10 bases between them. The CDR3 nucleotides are TGTGCCAGCAGCCCCGAACCCAGCTCTGGGGCCAACGTCCTGACTTTC. It is translated as CASSPEPSSGANVLTF.

This clonotype was detected ten times or more. The gene calls are TRBV25-1 and TRBJ1-2; no clear D gene. CDR3 length: 15 residues. The V and J ends lost 0 bases and 4 bases respectively, with 12 bases between them. Germline assignment: CDR1 MGHDK and CDR2 SYGVNS. CDR3: CASSEYRSEGYGYTF. The CDR3 nucleotides are TGTGCCAGCAGTGAATATAGGTCCGAGGGCTATGGCTACACCTTC.